This T cell receptor (beta chain) was documented in a study of tumor-infiltrating lymphocytes in primary liver carcinoma (dated by TCRdb to about 2017). Study-level background: Surgical resection was performed in China between 2015 and early 2016 on four to six patients with histopathologically diagnosed primary liver carcinoma. Of the five patients, three men and two women aged 30 to 69 years, four had hepatocellular carcinoma and one had combined HCC and intrahepatic cholangiocarcinoma. The five patients had tumors staged T1-T3 N0M0, with maximum diameters ranging from roughly 4.2 to 11 cm. Each sample produced about 3.5 to 7.5 million productive TCRbeta reads, and read depth showed no significant difference between tissue types. The study combined TCRbeta repertoire sequencing, expression microarrays and whole-exome sequencing across five regions of each liver tumor, with adjacent normal tissue and blood. A total of around 35 specimens from 5 patients, comprising some 25 tumor regions, 5 adjacent noncancerous liver tissues and 5 peripheral blood samples, were covered by TCRbeta repertoire sequencing. Reproducibility between technical replicate repertoires was high, with correlation coefficients above 0.98 and mean shared-clone rates approximately 0.9.

Using a constant-region primer and ProtoScript II reverse transcriptase, TCRbeta-specific cDNA was reverse-transcribed from approximately 0.5 ug total RNA. Construction of the TCRbeta libraries relied on three nested rounds of multiplex PCR, following a slightly modified ARM-PCR procedure. Each of the first two PCR rounds ran for about 10 cycles and used multiplex TRBV1-TRBV30 forward primers together with a Cbeta reverse primer. Sample barcodes and Illumina adapters were attached in a final 25-cycle PCR using Deep VentR polymerase. Before sequencing, amplicons between 200 and 500 bp were purified from gel using a QIAquick gel extraction kit. TCRbeta amplicons were sequenced on an Illumina HiSeq 2500 with 250-bp paired-end reads. The authors' pipeline ran thus. Reads were quality-trimmed with Trimmomatic v0.33, and paired reads were merged with FLASH v1.2.11 to recover full CDR3 sequences. V, D and J germline segments were assigned to the rearranged TCRbeta sequences using MiGEC v1.2.1b. Clonotype statistics, along with Shannon-Wiener diversity indices, were calculated using VDJtools v1.0.0. Except for diversity analysis, only each sample's 250 most abundant clonotypes were used in subsequent analyses to reduce sampling bias. The public reads were quality trimmed at Q25 with fastp and then assembled into clones with MiXCR by TCRdb, keeping productive beta chains. Every CDR3 protein is listed once, alongside the most common genes and DNA of its rows. TCRdb, not the original authors, processed these V and J calls. The sample contains 250,000 to 400,000 distinct CDR3 sequences, 65% of them found a single time. 9% of the sample is taken by the ten largest.

Details on this clonotype: Its binding antigen is unknown. A much larger clonotype is one base distant, so this may be a read error.

RNA from unsorted whole blood was extracted with TRIzol reagent, and germline DNA was obtained with the DNeasy Blood & Tissue kit. Chronic HBV infection was present in the patients, and the patients were treatment-naive at sampling. Before surgery, about 4 milliliters of peripheral blood were collected into K2EDTA tubes. Looking up the germline V gene yields CDR1 LGHNA and CDR2 YNFKEQ. Including cysteine and phenylalanine, the CDR3 has 17 amino acids. The read is trimmed to its CDR3 DNA, 51 bases read in frame from base 1. The study at large found these results: With just a handful of patients in the study, the authors point out that the findings should be validated in a larger study. The top 250 clones accounted for a significantly greater share of the repertoire in tumors than in blood (p = 0.039). Because sequencing covered only the TCR beta chain and unpaired alpha chains were not captured, true repertoire diversity is likely underestimated. Comparison of CD4+ and CD8+ T cell repertoires was precluded by the use of bulk unsorted samples. Repertoire overlap was found to be higher between tumor regions (mean approximately 36%) than between tumor-adjacent (roughly 17%) or tumor-blood (about 15%) pairs, consistent with antigen-driven expansion.

The sample taken for sequencing was peripheral blood. The source is a man in his forties with primary liver carcinoma and hepatitis B virus infection. The chain was built from TRBV4-2 and TRBJ2-1, and 12 junction bases match TRBD2. The CDR3 here reads CASSQEWLGLAGNEEFF. The nucleotide sequence reads TGTGCCAGCAGCCAAGAGTGGCTAGGACTAGCGGGGAATGAGGAGTTCTTC.